The 30 T cell receptor beta chains reported below all come from one sample, sequenced in a study of beta chain features in type 1 diabetes. Reverse transcription of all isolated RNA meant that expressed TCRB transcripts were sequenced. Libraries were prepared by immunoSEQ multiplex PCR; TCRdb keeps only in-frame clonotypes and omits some of them. In the table there are fewer than 200,000 clones, about an eighth of which are singletons. What was sequenced was central memory CD4+ T cells from blood. The receptor set was obtained from a woman under 30 in good health.

This clone turned up a few times. This chain connects TRBV9 to TRBJ1-1; 7 bases are a match to TRBD1. Germline assignment: CDR1 SGDLS and CDR2 YYNGEE. The CDR3 totals 16 residues. J was trimmed by 4 bases and V by 0 bases; bases with no gene match: 9. CDR3 amino acids: CASSVVGGGTVTEAFF. As DNA, the CDR3 is TGTGCCAGCAGCGTAGTCGGAGGGGGCACGGTCACTGAAGCTTTCTTT.

This clone was seen a few times. As DNA, the CDR3 is TGTGCCTGGAAGCTGGTAGCGTACTCTGGGGCCAACGTCCTGACTTTC. It specifies CAWKLVAYSGANVLTF. This chain joins TRBV30 and TRBJ2-6, with a possible D match to TRBD2 (5 bases). Germline CDR1 and CDR2: GTSNPN and SVGIG (reference sequence). CDR3 size: 16 residues. Trimming pared 4 bases from V and 0 bases from J, leaving 13 bases between.

Worth noting for this clone: In the same sample, other DNA sequences code for this CDR3. V and J are TRBV2 and TRBJ2-3; D remains ambiguous. The ends were cut back, 6 bases at V and 2 bases at J, with 3 bases in the middle. The CDR3 consists of 11 residues. From germline, CDR1 is SNHLY and CDR2 FYNNEI. The CDR3 region is CASSYTDTQYF. CDR3 coding DNA: TGTGCCAGCAGCTACACAGATACGCAGTATTTT.

This chain uses TRBV28 with TRBJ1-2, with TRBD1 matching 10 bases. The CDR3 is 14 amino acids. The trim removed 6 bases at V and 14 bases at J, leaving 15 bases unmatched. Germline CDR1 is MDHEN and CDR2 is SYDVKM. CDR3 residues: CASSFNTRRTGGTF. CDR3 bases: TGTGCCAGCAGCTTTAATACCCGGAGGACAGGGGGTACCTTC.

The chain couples TRBV7-2 to TRBJ2-7; TRBD2 matches at 7 bases. Germline assignment: CDR1 SGHTA and CDR2 FQGNSA. The CDR3 is 15 amino acids. The J segment lost 3 bases and the V segment lost 1 base, leaving 6 bases of the junction unmatched. The CDR3 nucleotides are TGTGCCAGCAGCTTAGGGCAGGGAGGGGACTACGAGCAGTACTTC. Its protein is CASSLGQGGDYEQYF.

The sample holds a few counts of this clone. The rearrangement joins TRBV28 to TRBJ1-4, with a tentative D call TRBD1 (6 bases). The germline V and J ends were trimmed by 6 bases and 7 bases, with 15 bases remaining between them. CDR1 is MDHEN, CDR2 SYDVKM, per germline. There are 14 residues in the CDR3. CDR3 residues: CASRLFGQLEKLFF. In nucleotides, the CDR3 is TGTGCCAGCAGGCTCTTTGGACAGCTTGAAAAACTGTTTTTT.

This chain connects TRBV6-5 to TRBJ1-2, with 11 bases that match TRBD1. The CDR3 spans 14 residues. The J segment lost 2 bases and the V segment lost 5 bases, leaving 1 base of the junction unmatched. From germline, CDR1 is MNHEY and CDR2 SVGAGI. CDR3 in DNA: TGTGCCAGCAGTCGGACAGGGGGCAACTATGGCTACACCTTC. As protein: CASSRTGGNYGYTF.

This clone has more than one count but fewer than ten. J is TRBJ2-3 and V is TRBV12-5; no clear D gene. Germline-derived CDR1 and CDR2 are LGHNT and FRNRAP. The CDR3 has 12 amino acids. V lost 1 base, J lost 7 bases, and 6 bases lay in between. This CDR3 reads CASGLDWHTQYF. CDR3 bases: TGTGCTAGTGGTTTGGATTGGCATACGCAGTATTTT.

This clone was detected a few times. The chain carries TRBV9 and TRBJ2-2, with a possible D match to TRBD2 (5 bases). CDR1 and CDR2 from the germline V gene are SGDLS and YYNGEE. There are 13 residues in the CDR3. Trimming left V 4 bases short and J 6 bases short, with 10 bases between. In DNA, the CDR3 is TGTGCCAGCAGCCCGTCGGGGTCCGGGGAGCTGTTTTTT. The encoded protein is CASSPSGSGELFF.

The gene calls are TRBV9 and TRBJ2-1, with D perhaps matching TRBD2 (5 bases). V shed 0 bases and J shed 9 bases, with 10 bases lying between them. The CDR3 has 13 residues. In germline, CDR1 is SGDLS, CDR2 YYNGEE. CDR3 sequence reads: CASSVVNGVEQFF. The CDR3 bases are TGTGCCAGCAGCGTAGTTAACGGGGTTGAGCAGTTCTTC.

This clone was seen a handful of times. This chain uses TRBV6-5 with TRBJ2-5; D unclear. Germline CDR1 and CDR2: MNHEY and SVGAGI. Trimming stripped 6 bases from V and 3 bases from J, with 14 bases between. The CDR3 covers 14 residues. The CDR3 nucleotides read TGTGCCAGCAGCCCGGCATACACTAAAGAGACCCAGTACTTC. Its protein is CASSPAYTKETQYF.

The genes are TRBV9 and TRBJ2-2; TRBD2 matches 8 bases. This CDR3 is built from 15 residues. Germline V gene sequence: CDR1 SGDLS, CDR2 YYNGEE. Unmatched junction bases numbered 7, after V lost 4 bases and J lost 5 bases. This CDR3 reads CASSPTSGTTGELFF. The CDR3 nucleotides read TGTGCCAGCAGCCCTACTAGCGGAACAACCGGGGAGCTGTTTTTT.

This clone was recorded a few times. The chain couples TRBV6-5 to TRBJ2-7; a possible D gene is TRBD1 (6 bases). Looked up from germline, CDR1 is MNHEY and CDR2 is SVGAGI. The CDR3 runs to 13 residues. Trimming left V 6 bases short and J 0 bases short, with 9 bases between. CDR3 loop: CASRKQGSYEQYF. The CDR3 DNA is TGTGCCAGCAGGAAACAGGGCTCCTACGAGCAGTACTTC.

As regards this clone: Additional DNA sequences in this sample encode the identical CDR3. This sequence joins TRBV27 and TRBJ2-5, with 7 bases matching TRBD1. V shed 3 bases and J 5 bases; nucleotides not matched to a gene: 0. From germline, CDR1 is MNHEY and CDR2 SMNVEV (reference sequence). The CDR3 is 12 residues long. The chain's CDR3 is CASSFRGETQYF. CDR3 coding DNA: TGTGCCAGCAGTTTCAGGGGGGAGACCCAGTACTTC.

The genes are TRBV7-3 and TRBJ1-2, with TRBD1 matching 12 bases. Germline CDR1 is SGHTA and CDR2 is FQGTGA. This CDR3 contains 14 residues. V shed 0 bases, J shed 8 bases, and the junction held 1 base outside the gene matches. The CDR3 nucleotides are TGTGCCAGCAGCTTAACGGGGACAGGGGGCGGCTACACCTTC. This gives the protein CASSLTGTGGGYTF. Looking up the rest from reference TRBV7-3 and TRBJ1-2 gives the full variable domain: GAGVSQTPSNKVTEKGKYVELRCDPISGHTALYWYRQSLGQGPEFLIYFQGTGAADDSGLPNDRFFAVRPEGSVSTLKIQRTERGDSAVYLCASSLTGTGGGYTFGSGTRLTVV.

V and J are TRBV5-1 and TRBJ2-7, with D maybe TRBD1 (5 bases). Germline V gene sequence: CDR1 SGHRS, CDR2 YFSETQ. The CDR3 length is 14 residues. V was trimmed by 4 bases and J by 5 bases, leaving 16 bases between them. The CDR3 here is CASSRQGELDEQYF. For the CDR3, the DNA is TGCGCCAGCAGCCGCCAGGGTGAACTGGACGAGCAGTACTTC.

The CDR3 DNA reads as TGTGCCAGTTGGACGGGACAGGGGGCCTCAGATACGCAGTATTTT. It codes for CASWTGQGASDTQYF. The gene calls are TRBV7-9 and TRBJ2-3; 12 bases line up with TRBD1. The CDR3 is 15 amino acids. Germline CDR1 SEHNR, CDR2 FQNEAQ (reference sequence). The ends lost 9 bases at V and 4 bases at J; junction bases unmatched: 8.

This clone was detected a few times. J is TRBJ2-3 and V is TRBV27; TRBD2 agrees at 12 bases. The V gene end was trimmed by 7 bases and the J gene end by 0 bases; junction bases not matched to a gene: 8. CDR3 length equals 17 residues. Per the germline V gene, CDR1 is MNHEY and CDR2 is SMNVEV (reference sequence). The CDR3 is CASTTRTSGTSTDTQYF. The CDR3 DNA is TGTGCCAGCACCACCCGGACTAGCGGGACTAGCACAGATACGCAGTATTTT.

The table lists this clone with a few counts. The J gene is TRBJ2-2, the V gene TRBV29-1; possible D gene TRBD2, 6 bases. The V and J ends lost 4 bases and 4 bases respectively, with 13 bases between them. CDR3 length: 14 amino acids. Germline lookup yields CDR1 SQVTM and CDR2 ANQGSEA. The CDR3 protein is CSVVPRRATGELFF. CDR3 coding DNA: TGCAGCGTTGTTCCCAGGAGGGCCACCGGGGAGCTGTTTTTT.

The chain links TRBV25-1 to TRBJ2-3; the match to TRBD1 covers 8 bases. The germline gives CDR1 MGHDK, CDR2 SYGVNS. The CDR3 spans 16 residues. With 0 bases clipped from V and 0 bases from J, the junction kept 2 bases outside the gene matches. CDR3 DNA sequence: TGTGCCAGCAGTGAATACAGGACAGGGAGCACAGATACGCAGTATTTT. It is translated as CASSEYRTGSTDTQYF.

This clone showed up just a few times. The rearrangement joins TRBV7-2 to TRBJ1-4, with D tentatively TRBD1 (6 bases). Germline values: CDR1 SGHTA, CDR2 FQGNSA. Trimming took off 1 base at V and 5 bases at J, with 11 bases between the two ends. The CDR3 runs 15 residues. CDR3 bases: TGTGCCAGCAGCTTAGTGGGGGCTCCAAATGAAAAACTGTTTTTT. Residues: CASSLVGAPNEKLFF.

J is TRBJ1-2 and V is TRBV4-3; D is uncertain. CDR1 LGHNA and CDR2 YSLEER come from the germline V gene. V gave up 4 bases and J gave up 3 bases, with 18 bases separating them. CDR3 length equals 16 residues. The CDR3 reads CASSLRLDYGYYGYTF. The DNA of the CDR3 is TGCGCCAGCAGCCTTCGACTGGACTACGGGTACTATGGCTACACCTTC.

This clone was counted between two and nine times. This chain joins TRBV5-4 and TRBJ2-7; 11 bases are shared with TRBD2. Germline loops: CDR1 SGHNT, CDR2 YYREEE (reference sequence). The CDR3 sequence is 16 residues long. Germline trimming cut 4 bases from V and 0 bases from J; bases unmatched to any gene: 6. CDR3 in amino acids: CASSPRLAGSSYEQYF. The CDR3 coding sequence is TGTGCCAGCAGCCCTAGACTAGCGGGGAGCTCCTACGAGCAGTACTTC.

This clone occurred a few times. The gene calls are TRBV27 and TRBJ2-7; TRBD2 matches 9 bases. CDR3 length equals 14 residues. Germline CDR1 reads MNHEY; CDR2 reads SMNVEV (reference sequence). V lost 5 bases, J lost 4 bases, and 6 bases stayed unmatched. CDR3: CASSGAGLAYEQYF. The CDR3, as DNA: TGTGCCAGCAGTGGGGCGGGACTAGCTTACGAGCAGTACTTC.

The chain combines TRBV6-5 with TRBJ1-4, with a tentative D call TRBD1 (6 bases). The germline V gene has CDR1 MNHEY and CDR2 SVGAGI. V was cut by 0 bases and J by 8 bases, with 13 bases left in between. There are 15 residues in the CDR3. The CDR3 region is CASSYSRGAEEKLFF. The CDR3 region has the DNA TGTGCCAGCAGTTACTCGCGGGGGGCGGAAGAAAAACTGTTTTTT.

The chain combines TRBV30 with TRBJ1-5; D perhaps matches TRBD1 (6 bases). V lost 5 bases and J lost 5, with 13 bases in between. The germline V gene has CDR1 GTSNPN and CDR2 SVGIG (reference sequence). There are 13 residues in the CDR3. CDR3 protein: CAWSQGGHQPQHF. In DNA, the CDR3 is TGTGCCTGGTCACAGGGTGGGCATCAGCCCCAGCATTTT.

This clone has more than one count but fewer than ten. This chain links TRBV7-3 with TRBJ1-1; 8 nucleotides match TRBD1. Germline CDR1 SGHTA, CDR2 FQGTGA. The CDR3 loop spans 17 amino acids. V was pared by 2 bases and J by 0 bases, with 8 bases of the junction left unmatched. In DNA form, the CDR3 reads TGTGCCAGCAGCTTAGCAGGGGGCGGGTGGTTGAACACTGAAGCTTTCTTT. Residues: CASSLAGGGWLNTEAFF.

Only a few counts were recorded for this clone. The chain couples TRBV7-3 to TRBJ2-2, with 8 bases that match TRBD2. The germline CDR1 and CDR2 sequences are SGHTA and FQGTGA. V lost 4 bases to trimming and J lost 4 bases; unmatched junction nucleotides: 8. The CDR3 has 16 amino acids. CDR3 sequence reads: CASSSIAGRTTGELFF. For the CDR3, the DNA is TGTGCCAGCAGCTCCATAGCGGGAAGGACCACCGGGGAGCTGTTTTTT.

This clone occurred a few times. The rearrangement joins TRBV5-1 to TRBJ2-2; D gene ambiguous. V was shortened by 0 bases and J by 5 bases, with 11 bases between the two germline ends. Germline loops: CDR1 SGHRS, CDR2 YFSETQ. This CDR3 has 15 residues. CDR3 loop: CASSLEPARTGELFF. CDR3 nucleotide sequence: TGCGCCAGCAGCTTGGAGCCCGCGAGGACCGGGGAGCTGTTTTTT.

There are a few counts of this clone. The V and J genes are TRBV7-2 and TRBJ1-1; 9 nucleotides line up with TRBD1. The CDR3 extends over 15 amino acids. Per the germline V gene, CDR1 is SGHTA and CDR2 is FQGNSA. V shed 5 bases, J shed 3 bases, and the junction held 7 bases outside the gene matches. The CDR3 sequence: CASSLRQGGDTEAFF. The CDR3 DNA reads as TGTGCCAGCAGCCTAAGACAGGGGGGGGACACTGAAGCTTTCTTT. The variable domain in full, with the rest retrieved from reference TRBV7-2 and TRBJ1-1, is GAGVSQSPSNKVTEKGKDVELRCDPISGHTALYWYRQSLGQGLEFLIYFQGNSAPDKSGLPSDRFSAERTGGSVSTLTIQRTQQEDSAVYLCASSLRQGGDTEAFFGQGTRLTVV.